This T cell receptor beta chain originates from a study of blood T cell repertoires in COVID-19. Seattle patient enrollment occurred during active infection, with longitudinal follow-up thereafter. Profiled with immunoSEQ multiplex PCR; TCRdb holds only in-frame clones, not every one. The table records a few hundred thousand clones, 88% of them present only once. The V and J ends lost 3 bases and 3 bases, in that order; junction bases with no gene match: 9. Per germline, CDR1 LNHNV and CDR2 YYDKDF (reference sequence). The CDR3 spans 17 residues. The TCR sequence derives from a woman in her seventies with COVID-19, enrolled during active disease. Source material: peripheral blood. V is TRBV15 and J is TRBJ2-3; 10 nucleotides match TRBD1. The CDR3 DNA reads TGTGCCACCAGCAGCCAACGGGACAGGGGTGCGACAGATACGCAGTATTTT. Protein sequence: CATSSQRDRGATDTQYF.